The 15 T cell receptor beta chains below all came from one sample that was sequenced in a study of Ad26.COV2.S vaccination and SARS-CoV-2 variants. Treatment specified: roughly 20 received Ad26.COV2.S at low or high dose, single or two shots; roughly 5 received placebo; per-sample allocation not given. Day 63 after the first vaccine or placebo injection was the time point for sampling. Repertoires were generated with immunoSEQ multiplex PCR, while TCRdb's copy carries only in-frame clones and drops some. The sample contains approximately 300,000 clones, about 86% of which appear only once. The sequenced sample was peripheral blood, obtained in a trial of Ad26.COV2.S vaccine versus placebo. The receptors derive from a person aged 18 to 59 who received the Ad26.COV2.S COVID-19 vaccine or a placebo.

The genes are TRBV18 and TRBJ1-2, with 8 nucleotides matching TRBD1. The CDR3 runs 14 residues. From germline, CDR1 is KGHSH and CDR2 LQKENI. Germline trimming cut 3 bases from V and 5 bases from J; bases unmatched to any gene: 5. CDR3 sequence: CASSPDRGPYGYTF. The CDR3 DNA reads TGTGCCAGCTCACCTGACAGGGGCCCTTATGGCTACACCTTC.

The chain links TRBV24-1 to TRBJ2-3, with 11 positions matching TRBD2. The CDR3 runs to 13 residues. Germline V CDR1 and CDR2: KGHDR, SFDVKD. V trimming: 5 bases; J trimming: 6 bases; junction bases outside the gene matches: 0. The CDR3 DNA reads as TGTGCCACCAGTGCTAGCGGGGGGGATACGCAGTATTTT. Translation: CATSASGGDTQYF.

This chain connects TRBV4-3 to TRBJ2-3; a possible D gene is TRBD2 (5 bases). Germline CDR1 and CDR2: LGHNA and YSLEER. Trimming took 4 bases from V and 0 from J, leaving 11 bases between them. The CDR3 loop spans 15 amino acids. The CDR3 nucleotides are TGCGCCAGCAGCCTGACTATTGCTAGCACAGATACGCAGTATTTT. Residues: CASSLTIASTDTQYF.

V usage is TRBV10-3 and J usage is TRBJ2-3; TRBD2 agrees at 10 bases. The CDR3 is 15 amino acids. The germline gives CDR1 ENHRY, CDR2 SYGVKD. V dropped 10 bases and J dropped 2; count of bases not matched to a gene: 9. DNA for the CDR3: TGTGCCACGGCGCCTACTAGCGGGGCCACAGATACGCAGTATTTT. Amino acids: CATAPTSGATDTQYF.

The chain combines TRBV5-6 with TRBJ1-2, with 11 bases lining up with TRBD1. The CDR3 loop spans 15 amino acids. Germline CDR1 SGHDT, CDR2 YYEEEE. J was trimmed by 5 bases and V by 0 bases; bases with no gene match: 3. The CDR3 region is CASSLVGTGGYGYTF. The CDR3 DNA reads TGTGCCAGCAGCTTGGTTGGGACAGGGGGATATGGCTACACCTTC.

This rearrangement joins TRBV7-2 to TRBJ2-3; 10 bases agree with TRBD1. Germline V gene lookup returns CDR1 SGHTA and CDR2 FQGNSA. This CDR3 has 16 residues. Losses at the gene ends were 1 base for V and 4 bases for J; bases not matched to a gene: 5. Here the CDR3 DNA reads TGTGCCAGCAGCTTAGGAAGGGACAGGGGCCCAGATACGCAGTATTTT. Its protein product is CASSLGRDRGPDTQYF.

This chain uses TRBV5-5 with TRBJ2-1, with D unresolved. V lost 2 bases to trimming and J lost 0 bases, with 6 bases between them. Germline CDR1 SGHKS, CDR2 YYEKEE (reference sequence). CDR3 length equals 14 residues. The CDR3 loop reads CASSLVGSYNEQFF. The CDR3 DNA follows: TGTGCCAGCAGCTTAGTAGGCTCCTACAATGAGCAGTTCTTC.

This chain connects TRBV7-2 to TRBJ2-2; 8 nucleotides match TRBD2. From germline, CDR1 is SGHTA and CDR2 FQGNSA. J lost 7 bases, V lost 3 bases, and 10 bases had no gene match. The CDR3 has 16 residues. The CDR3 loop is CASSFLAGGRGGELFF. CDR3 nucleotides: TGTGCCAGCAGCTTCCTTGCGGGGGGCCGGGGCGGGGAGCTGTTTTTT.

This chain joins TRBV5-4 and TRBJ1-1, with D possibly being TRBD1 (5 bases). CDR3 length: 14 residues. V shed 4 bases and J shed 2 bases, with 12 bases lying between them. The germline V gene has CDR1 SGHNT and CDR2 YYREEE (reference sequence). CDR3 region: CASSRRRGNTEAFF. CDR3 bases: TGTGCCAGCAGCCGACGACGGGGCAACACTGAAGCTTTCTTT.

The chain joins TRBV3-1 (or the pseudogene TRBV3-2) to TRBJ1-1; 11 nucleotides line up with TRBD1. After removal of 4 bases from V and 1 base from J, the junction contained 5 bases not matched to a gene. Germline assignment: CDR1 LGHDT and CDR2 YNNKEL (reference sequence). CDR3 length: 16 amino acids. CDR3 loop: CASSPGTGGRNTEAFF. For the CDR3, the DNA is TGTGCCAGCAGCCCGGGGACAGGGGGAAGGAACACTGAAGCTTTCTTT.

The DNA for the CDR3 is TGCGCCAGCAGCCAAGGGGACAGGTTAGCCAAAAACATTCAGTACTTC. Its protein product is CASSQGDRLAKNIQYF. This sequence joins TRBV4-3 and TRBJ2-4, with 8 bases aligning to TRBD1. Germline V gene data show CDR1 as LGHNA and CDR2 as YSLEER. The CDR3 is 16 residues long. V lost 1 base, J lost 0 bases, and 2 bases stayed unmatched.

V is TRBV6-1 and J is TRBJ1-2, with 7 bases fitting TRBD1. With 3 bases clipped from V and 8 bases from J, the junction kept 9 bases outside the gene matches. This CDR3 region has 14 residues. CDR1 is MNHNS, CDR2 SASEGT, per germline. CDR3 sequence reads: CASSDHTGVGGYTF. The CDR3 nucleotides read TGTGCCAGCAGTGACCATACAGGGGTTGGAGGCTACACCTTC.

The chain joins TRBV7-2 to TRBJ2-5; 9 positions match TRBD2. With V trimmed by 2 bases and J by 2 bases, 9 bases remained unmatched. The CDR3 runs 17 residues. The V gene's germline CDR1 is SGHTA and CDR2 FQGNSA. CDR3 in DNA: TGTGCCAGCAGCTTACGAAGTGGCGGGGGGGTTCAAGAGACCCAGTACTTC. Its translation is CASSLRSGGGVQETQYF.

This chain connects TRBV6-1 to TRBJ1-5; tentative D call: TRBD1 (5 bases). CDR3 size: 15 residues. In germline, CDR1 is MNHNS, CDR2 SASEGT. Trimming left V 0 bases short and J 4 bases short, with 10 bases between. CDR3 sequence: CASSEAGPGNQPQHF. CDR3 nucleotide sequence: TGTGCCAGCAGTGAAGCGGGGCCCGGTAATCAGCCCCAGCATTTT.

J is TRBJ2-1 and V is TRBV5-1; 11 bases align to TRBD2. The CDR3 length is 17 residues. V trimming: 1 base; J trimming: 7 bases; junction bases outside the gene matches: 10. Per the germline V gene, CDR1 is SGHRS and CDR2 is YFSETQ. CDR3 DNA: TGCGCCAGCAGCTTGAAGGCTAGCGGGGGGACTTCGAATGAGCAGTTCTTC. It codes for CASSLKASGGTSNEQFF.